Sequencing of this T cell receptor beta chain was carried out in a study of siplizumab effects on memory and regulatory T cells. Broader study findings: The naive T cell population seemed more diverse than memory cells and seemed a major contributor to the alloresponse.

On this clone itself: Its antigen remains unidentified.

Libraries were prepared by immunoSEQ multiplex PCR; TCRdb keeps only in-frame clonotypes and omits some of them. This sample carries tens of thousands of clones, roughly nine tenths of them seen once, and the ten largest clones take roughly 29%. V gave up 3 bases and J gave up 11 bases, with 13 bases separating them. The CDR3 runs to 13 residues. The germline gives CDR1 MNHNS, CDR2 SASEGT. The source is a human donor in good health. V gene TRBV6-1 combines with J gene TRBJ1-4; perhaps TRBD1 as D (5 bases). The sequencing input was CD8+ T cells sorted from blood. In nucleotides, the CDR3 is TGTGCCAGCAGTGATCCGGGACTGCAGAAACTGTTTTTT. Translation gives CASSDPGLQKLFF.